The sequence of this TCR beta chain was determined in a study of OX40 agonist ivuxolimab in advanced cancers. Looking at the study overall: Patients received ivuxolimab, an agonistic anti-OX40 (CD134) antibody. Dosing consisted of intravenous ivuxolimab at 0.01 to 10 mg/kg every 2 weeks.

Some clones are missing from TCRdb's copy, which holds only in-frame ones; the method was immunoSEQ multiplex PCR. The data contain tens of thousands of clones, approximately 90% of them singletons. Findings and limits, study-wide: Blood T cells, both CD4+ and CD8+, expanded clonally by week 6 at 0.1 to 3.0 mg/kg.

Concerning this clone: Its antigen is as yet unknown.

This sequence was found in an adult with an advanced solid tumor such as melanoma, head and neck, liver or kidney cancer. Sequenced here: CD4+ or CD8+ T cells sorted from blood, sampled in a trial of the OX40 agonist ivuxolimab.

Here the CDR3 DNA reads TGTGCCAGCCGGACAGGGGGCGGGGAGCTGTTTTTT. Residues: CASRTGGGELFF. The chain employs TRBV27 and TRBJ2-2; 10 nucleotides match TRBD1. V was clipped by 8 bases and J by 7 bases; unmatched bases: 1. CDR1 MNHEY and CDR2 SMNVEV come from the germline V gene (reference sequence). The CDR3 loop spans 12 amino acids.